These 2 T cell receptor beta chains were sequenced from one sample in a study of cytomegalovirus exposure and HLA in healthy donors (TCRdb year 2017). The library was prepared using the immunoSEQ multiplex PCR assay. For the multiplex PCR, a mixture combining 60 forward primers for TCR Vbeta segments and 13 reverse primers for TCR Jbeta segments was used. The table comes from immuneACCESS by way of TCRdb, which keeps in-frame sequences with V and J called. Part of the clones is missing from these tables; in studies checked, under half for an unresolved V gene and the rest for unknown reasons. This sample gives fewer than 150,000 clones in total; roughly 80% of them show up just once. The ten largest make up approximately 8.8% of the sample. Sequencing input: PBMCs. All receptors derive from a female donor in good health and CMV-seropositive.

This chain uses TRBV7-6 with TRBJ2-2, with TRBD1 as a possible D gene (5 bases). The V gene lost 4 bases and the J gene lost 5 bases, with 8 bases spanning the gap. The CDR3 contains 13 residues. Germline-derived CDR1 and CDR2 are SGHVS and FNYEAQ. The CDR3 nucleotides read TGTGCCAGCAGCTCGGCAGGGACCGGGGAGCTGTTTTTT. It encodes CASSSAGTGELFF.

CDR3 nucleotide sequence: TGTGCCAGTGGTAGACATTCCGTAAACATTCAGTACTTC. It translates to CASGRHSVNIQYF. The chain combines TRBV25-1 with TRBJ2-4; D is unresolved. This CDR3 comprises 13 residues. V dropped 9 bases and J dropped 6 bases, with 15 bases sitting between them. The germline CDR1 and CDR2 sequences are MGHDK and SYGVNS.